One sample yielded the 10 T cell receptor beta chains listed below, sequenced in a study of shared clonotypes between healthy human individuals. TCRdb's table, derived via immunoSEQ multiplex PCR, lists solely in-frame clones and lacks some. The repertoire holds some 550,000 clones, with approximately 97% as singletons. The sequencing sample was made of naive CD4+ T cells sorted from blood. The subset: CD45RA+ positively selected. The source is a woman aged 30 to 39 in good health.

The CDR3 bases are TGTGCCAGCAGCTTATATGACAGCTATGGCTACACCTTC. This translates into CASSLYDSYGYTF. The rearrangement links TRBV7-9 to TRBJ1-2; the D gene is possibly TRBD1 (5 bases). CDR1 is SEHNR, CDR2 FQNEAQ, per germline (reference sequence). Trimming left V 2 bases short and J 4 bases short, with 8 bases between. This CDR3 spans 13 amino acids.

DNA for the CDR3: TGTGCCAGCAGTTCCGGGACGAGTCGGGAAACCCAGTACTTC. This gives the protein CASSSGTSRETQYF. This rearrangement joins TRBV28 to TRBJ2-5, with D perhaps matching TRBD1 or TRBD2 (5 bases each). Germline V gene data show CDR1 as MDHEN and CDR2 as SYDVKM. The CDR3 spans 14 residues. Trimming removed 4 bases from V and 8 bases from J, with 17 bases in between.

The chain carries TRBV28 and TRBJ2-3, with TRBD2 identical over 14 bases. This CDR3 region has 18 residues. CDR1 is MDHEN and CDR2 is SYDVKM in the germline V gene. Trimming took 7 bases from V and 3 from J; bases not matched to a gene: 12. CDR3 in amino acids: CASTPPGLAGARTDTQYF. The CDR3 region has the DNA TGTGCCAGCACCCCGCCGGGACTAGCGGGAGCTAGGACAGATACGCAGTATTTT.

The chain couples TRBV11-2 to TRBJ2-1, with D perhaps matching TRBD2 (5 bases). Germline V lookup: CDR1 SGHAT, CDR2 FQNNGV. This CDR3 is built from 17 residues. Trimming took 0 bases from V and 2 from J, leaving 14 bases between them. The CDR3 spells CASSLDFWTGTYNEQFF. The CDR3 DNA reads TGTGCCAGCAGCTTAGACTTTTGGACCGGGACCTACAATGAGCAGTTCTTC.

The V and J genes are TRBV9 and TRBJ2-1; D is ambiguous. The germline V gene has CDR1 SGDLS and CDR2 YYNGEE. V dropped 0 bases and J dropped 10 bases, with 17 bases sitting between them. The CDR3 length is 15 residues. The CDR3 region has the DNA TGTGCCAGCAGCGTAGTTGGCTCCCCGGGTGGGGAGCAGTTCTTC. It encodes CASSVVGSPGGEQFF. The variable domain in full, with the rest retrieved from reference TRBV9 and TRBJ2-1, is DSGVTQTPKHLITATGQRVTLRCSPRSGDLSVYWYQQSLDQGLQFLIQYYNGEERAKGNILERFSAQQFPDLHSELNLSSLELGDSALYFCASSVVGSPGGEQFFGPGTRLTVL.

The chain recombines TRBV18 with TRBJ2-2, with 7 bases matching TRBD1. The trim removed 5 bases at V and 6 bases at J, leaving 12 bases unmatched. The germline V gene has CDR1 KGHSH and CDR2 LQKENI. CDR3 size: 16 residues. The CDR3 is CASSTGQVEVAGELFF. DNA for the CDR3: TGTGCCAGCTCAACCGGACAGGTTGAGGTAGCCGGGGAGCTGTTTTTT. The full variable domain, with the rest looked up from reference TRBV18 and TRBJ2-2, is NAGVMQNPRHLVRRRGQEARLRCSPMKGHSHVYWYRQLPEEGLKFMVYLQKENIIDESGMPKERFSAEFPKEGPSILRIQQVVRGDSAAYFCASSTGQVEVAGELFFGEGSRLTVL.

The chain carries TRBV5-4 and TRBJ2-7; the D gene is possibly TRBD2 (6 bases). Germline CDR1 reads SGHNT; CDR2 reads YYREEE (reference sequence). V shed 3 bases and J shed 2 bases, with 12 bases lying between them. The CDR3 is 14 amino acids. CDR3 DNA: TGTGCCAGCAGCTCGGGACTTGGCCCCTACGAGCAGTACTTC. Amino acids: CASSSGLGPYEQYF.

This sequence joins TRBV28 and TRBJ1-5; D is undetermined. This CDR3 contains 11 residues. Trimming stripped 6 bases from V and 11 bases from J, with 11 bases between. From germline, CDR1 is MDHEN and CDR2 SYDVKM. The CDR3 loop is CASRSVGAQHF. The CDR3 DNA reads as TGTGCCAGCAGATCCGTCGGGGCCCAGCATTTT.

The J gene is TRBJ2-7, the V gene TRBV30; D could derive from TRBD1 or TRBD2 (5 bases each). The CDR3 is made up of 12 amino acids. Germline assignment: CDR1 GTSNPN and CDR2 SVGIG (reference sequence). The V end lost 0 bases, the J end lost 6 bases, and 9 bases lay between the germline ends. The CDR3 protein is CAWSVSGTEQYF. CDR3 DNA sequence: TGTGCCTGGAGTGTATCGGGGACCGAGCAGTACTTC.

This clone has a single count. The chain joins TRBV19 to TRBJ2-1, with D uncertain. Germline V CDR1 and CDR2: LNHDA, SQIVND (reference sequence). V was cut by 5 bases and J by 0 bases, with 14 bases left in between. The CDR3 runs 16 residues. The CDR3 reads CASSAAFASSYNEQFF. CDR3 DNA sequence: TGTGCCAGTAGTGCCGCCTTTGCGAGCTCCTACAATGAGCAGTTCTTC.